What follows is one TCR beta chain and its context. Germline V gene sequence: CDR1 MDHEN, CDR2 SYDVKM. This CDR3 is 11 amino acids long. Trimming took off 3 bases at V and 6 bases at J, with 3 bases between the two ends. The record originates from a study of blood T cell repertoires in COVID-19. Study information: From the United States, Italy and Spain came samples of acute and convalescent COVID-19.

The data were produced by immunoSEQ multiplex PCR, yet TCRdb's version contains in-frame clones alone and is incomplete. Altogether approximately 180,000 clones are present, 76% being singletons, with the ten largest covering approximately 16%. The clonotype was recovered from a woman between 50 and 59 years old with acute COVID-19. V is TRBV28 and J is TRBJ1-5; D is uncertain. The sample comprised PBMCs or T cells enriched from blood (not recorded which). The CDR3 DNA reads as TGTGCCAGCAGTTTCTCTCAGCCCCAGCATTTT. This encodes CASSFSQPQHF. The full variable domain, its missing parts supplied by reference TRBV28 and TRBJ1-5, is DVKVTQSSRYLVKRTGEKVFLECVQDMDHENMFWYRQDPGLGLRLIYFSYDVKMKEKGDIPEGYSVSREKKERFSLILESASTNQTSMYLCASSFSQPQHFGDGTRLSIL.